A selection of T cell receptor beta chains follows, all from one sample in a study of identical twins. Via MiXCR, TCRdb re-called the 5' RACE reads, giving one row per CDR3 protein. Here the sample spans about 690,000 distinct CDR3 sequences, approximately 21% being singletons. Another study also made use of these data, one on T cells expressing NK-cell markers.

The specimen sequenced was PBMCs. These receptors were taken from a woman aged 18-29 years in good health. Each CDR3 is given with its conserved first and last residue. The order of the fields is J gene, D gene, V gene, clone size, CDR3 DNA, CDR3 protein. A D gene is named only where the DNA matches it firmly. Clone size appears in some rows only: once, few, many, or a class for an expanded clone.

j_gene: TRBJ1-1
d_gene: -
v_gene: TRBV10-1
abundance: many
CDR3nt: TGCGCCAGCCGACGCCTGATGGACACTGAAGCTTTCTTT
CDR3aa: CASRRLMDTEAFF

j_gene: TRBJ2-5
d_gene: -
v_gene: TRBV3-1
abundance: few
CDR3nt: TGTGCCAGCAGCCAAGATTGGCGGAGAAAAGAGACCCAGTACTTC
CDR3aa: CASSQDWRRKETQYF

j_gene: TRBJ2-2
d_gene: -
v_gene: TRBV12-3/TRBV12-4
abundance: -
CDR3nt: TGTGCCAGCAGAGTTATGGGGGGCGCAGGAAGCGGGGAGCTGTTTTTT
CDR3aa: CASRVMGGAGSGELFF

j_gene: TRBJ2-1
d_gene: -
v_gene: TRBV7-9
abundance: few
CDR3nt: TGTGCCAGCAGCTTAGCGAACCAACTGGGGGAGCAGTTCTTC
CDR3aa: CASSLANQLGEQFF

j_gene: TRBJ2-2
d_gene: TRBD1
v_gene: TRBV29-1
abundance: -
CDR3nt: TGCAGCGTTGCAGGGAGAGCCAACAGGGGCGAAGGCACCGGGGAGCTGTTTTTT
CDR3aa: CSVAGRANRGEGTGELFF

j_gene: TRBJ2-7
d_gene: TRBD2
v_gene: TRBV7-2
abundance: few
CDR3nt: TGTGCCAGCAGCCACAATCGCGGGGGCGAGCAGTACTTC
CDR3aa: CASSHNRGGEQYF

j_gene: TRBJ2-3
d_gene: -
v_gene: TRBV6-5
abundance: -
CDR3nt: TGTGCCAGCAGTTACTCGACCCAGAGGTCAGATACGCAGTATTTT
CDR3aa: CASSYSTQRSDTQYF

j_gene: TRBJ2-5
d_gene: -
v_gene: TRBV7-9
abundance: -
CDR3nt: TGTGCCAGCAGCTTCCGTGGTGGACTCCCAGGGGAGACCCAGTACTTC
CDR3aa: CASSFRGGLPGETQYF

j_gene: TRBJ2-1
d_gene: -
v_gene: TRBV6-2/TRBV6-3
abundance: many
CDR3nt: TGTGCCAGCAGTTACGCGGGAAAACTTTGGGGCTCGGAGCAGTTCTTC
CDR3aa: CASSYAGKLWGSEQFF

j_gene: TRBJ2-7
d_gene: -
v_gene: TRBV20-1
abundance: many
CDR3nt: TGCAGTGCTAGAAAACAAACGATACCCTACGAGCAGTACTTC
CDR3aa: CSARKQTIPYEQYF

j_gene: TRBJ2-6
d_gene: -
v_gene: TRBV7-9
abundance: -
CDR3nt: TGTGCCAGCAGCAACTGGGGCGCCGACTCTGGGGCCAACGTCCTGACTTTC
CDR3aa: CASSNWGADSGANVLTF

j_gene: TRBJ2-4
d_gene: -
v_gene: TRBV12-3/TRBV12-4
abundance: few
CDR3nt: TGTGCCAGCAGTCCTCTCGGGGGCATTCAGTACTTC
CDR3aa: CASSPLGGIQYF

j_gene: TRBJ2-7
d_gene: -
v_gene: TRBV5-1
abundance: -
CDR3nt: TGCGCCAGCAGCTTGGACGCGGGACACTCCTACGAGCAGTACTTC
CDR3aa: CASSLDAGHSYEQYF

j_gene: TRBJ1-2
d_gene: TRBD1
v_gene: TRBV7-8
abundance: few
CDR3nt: TGTGCCAGCAGCTCCCCGACAGGGGCCCATGAGGGCTACACCTTC
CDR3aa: CASSSPTGAHEGYTF

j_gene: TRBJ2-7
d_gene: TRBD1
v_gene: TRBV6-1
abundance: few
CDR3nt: TGTGCCAGCAGTCTGCGGACAGGGAAGTATAACGAGCAGTACTTC
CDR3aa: CASSLRTGKYNEQYF

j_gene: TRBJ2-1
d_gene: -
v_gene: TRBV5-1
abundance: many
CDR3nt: TGCGCCAGCAGCTTGGGACTAACTTACAATGAGCAGTTCTTC
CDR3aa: CASSLGLTYNEQFF

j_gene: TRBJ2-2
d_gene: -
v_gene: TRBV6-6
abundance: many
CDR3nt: TGTGCCAGCAGGATCCCTGGCGGGGAGCTGTTTTTT
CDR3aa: CASRIPGGELFF

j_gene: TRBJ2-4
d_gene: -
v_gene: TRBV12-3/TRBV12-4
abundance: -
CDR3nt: TGTGCCAGCACCCTGGGGCCAGGGAACATTCAGTACTTC
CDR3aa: CASTLGPGNIQYF

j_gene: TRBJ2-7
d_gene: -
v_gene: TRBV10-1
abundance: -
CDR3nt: TGCGCCAGCAGTGAGTCGTTAGCCCGCGAGCAGTACTTC
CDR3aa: CASSESLAREQYF

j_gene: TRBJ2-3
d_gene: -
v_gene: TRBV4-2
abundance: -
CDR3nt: TGTGCCAGCAGCGTAGGGGGGGACCCCCTCGGCCTTAGGGGATCGAATACGCAGTATTTT
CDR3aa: CASSVGGDPLGLRGSNTQYF

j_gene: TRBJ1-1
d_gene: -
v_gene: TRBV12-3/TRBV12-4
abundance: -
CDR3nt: TGTCTGGATGCTCGGGGAATGACGGAAGAAGCTTTCTTT
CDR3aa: CLDARGMTEEAFF

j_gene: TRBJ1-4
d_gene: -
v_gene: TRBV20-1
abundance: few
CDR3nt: TGCAGTGCTTTCGAATCGCTGGATGAAAAACTGTTTTTT
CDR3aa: CSAFESLDEKLFF

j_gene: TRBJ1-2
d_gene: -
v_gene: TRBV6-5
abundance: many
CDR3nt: TGTGCCAGTCAGGGAGGAGAGTATGGCTACACCTTC
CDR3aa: CASQGGEYGYTF

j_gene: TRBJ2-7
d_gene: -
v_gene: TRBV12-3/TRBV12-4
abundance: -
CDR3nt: TGTGCCAGCACCCTAGGGGCAGGGACCTACGAGCAGTACTTC
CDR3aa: CASTLGAGTYEQYF

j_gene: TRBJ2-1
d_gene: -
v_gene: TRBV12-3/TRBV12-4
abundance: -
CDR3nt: TGTGCCACCAACGCGATTGGGGGTGAGGAGTTCTTC
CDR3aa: CATNAIGGEEFF

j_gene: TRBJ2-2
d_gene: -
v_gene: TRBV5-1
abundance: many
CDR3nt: TGCGCCAGCAGCCCGAATAGTGGTCATACCGGGGAGCTGTTTTTT
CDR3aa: CASSPNSGHTGELFF

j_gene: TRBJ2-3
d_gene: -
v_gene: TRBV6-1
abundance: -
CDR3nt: TGTGCCAGCAGTCGGGGAGGGGGGGCCTCTGATACGCAGTATTTT
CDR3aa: CASSRGGGASDTQYF

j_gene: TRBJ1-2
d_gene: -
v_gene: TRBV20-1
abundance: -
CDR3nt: TGCAGTGCTAGAGGACAGGCTCATGGCTACACCTTC
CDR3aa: CSARGQAHGYTF

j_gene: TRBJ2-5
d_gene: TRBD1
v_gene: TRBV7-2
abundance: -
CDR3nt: TGTGCCAGCAGCTTAGTTGGGACAGGGGGTGAAGAGACCCAGTACTTC
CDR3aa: CASSLVGTGGEETQYF

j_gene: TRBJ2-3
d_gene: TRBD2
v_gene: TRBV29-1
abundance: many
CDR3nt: TGCAGCGTTGGTGGGACTAGCGGTTCCACAGATACGCAGTATTTT
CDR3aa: CSVGGTSGSTDTQYF

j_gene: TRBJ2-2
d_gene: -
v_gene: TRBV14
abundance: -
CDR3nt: TGTGCCAGCGCCTTGCTGGTGAACACCGGGGAGCTGTTTTTT
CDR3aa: CASALLVNTGELFF

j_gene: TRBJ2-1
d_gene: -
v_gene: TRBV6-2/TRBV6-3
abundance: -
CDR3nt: TGTGCCAGCAGAGGATTCACCGGGACTCCCAAGTTCTTC
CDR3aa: CASRGFTGTPKFF

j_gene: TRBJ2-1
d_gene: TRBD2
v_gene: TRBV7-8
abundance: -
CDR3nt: TGTGCCAGCAGCTTACTAGCGGGGGGCCTTAGCTCCTACAATGAGCAGTTCTTC
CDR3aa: CASSLLAGGLSSYNEQFF

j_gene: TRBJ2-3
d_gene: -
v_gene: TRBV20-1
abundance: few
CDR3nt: TGCAGTGTGGCCCGGGTTAGGAGTACAGATACGCAGTATTTT
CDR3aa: CSVARVRSTDTQYF

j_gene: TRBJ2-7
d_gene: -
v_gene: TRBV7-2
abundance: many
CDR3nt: TGTGCCAGCAGCTTCATTTCTGGGCCCGCCTACGAGCAGTACTTC
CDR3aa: CASSFISGPAYEQYF

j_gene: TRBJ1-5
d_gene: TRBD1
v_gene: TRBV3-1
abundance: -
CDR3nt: TGTGCCAGCAGTCCGTCCGGGACAGGGGATAATCAGCCCCAGCATTTT
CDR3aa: CASSPSGTGDNQPQHF

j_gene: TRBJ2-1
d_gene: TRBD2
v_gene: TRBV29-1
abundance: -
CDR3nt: TGCAGCGGAGACAAGAGGACTAGCGGCAATGAGCAGTTCTTC
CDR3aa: CSGDKRTSGNEQFF

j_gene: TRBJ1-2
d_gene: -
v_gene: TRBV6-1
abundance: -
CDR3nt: TGTGCCAGCACTGATATCAGGCTGAAGAGCTACACCTTC
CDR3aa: CASTDIRLKSYTF

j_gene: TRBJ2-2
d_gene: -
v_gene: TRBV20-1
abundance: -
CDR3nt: TGCAGTGCCTTCAGGGAGAACACCGGGGAGCTGTTTTTT
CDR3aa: CSAFRENTGELFF

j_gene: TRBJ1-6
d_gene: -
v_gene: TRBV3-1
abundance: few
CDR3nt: TGTGCCAGCAGCCAACCCGGGGGCCAAAATTCACCCCTCCACTTT
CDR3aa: CASSQPGGQNSPLHF

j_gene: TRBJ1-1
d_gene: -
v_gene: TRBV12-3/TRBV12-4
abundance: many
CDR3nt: TGTGCCAGCAGTTCCGCGACCGGGCTCCGGGGAGCTTTCTTT
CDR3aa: CASSSATGLRGAFF

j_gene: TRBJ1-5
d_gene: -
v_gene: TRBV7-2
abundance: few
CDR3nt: TGTGCCAGCAGCTTAGCGCTGGAGGGTCAGCCCCAGCATTTT
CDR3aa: CASSLALEGQPQHF

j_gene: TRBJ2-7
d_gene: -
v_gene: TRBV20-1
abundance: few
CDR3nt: TGCAGTGCTCGCTCGGGGGCCTCGGAGGAGCAGTACTTC
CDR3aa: CSARSGASEEQYF

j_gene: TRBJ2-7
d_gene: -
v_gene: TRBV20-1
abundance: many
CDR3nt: TGCAGTGCTAGACGCGGCATCATCGGGGAGCAGTACTTC
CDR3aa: CSARRGIIGEQYF

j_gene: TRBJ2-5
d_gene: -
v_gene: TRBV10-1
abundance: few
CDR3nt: TGCGCCAGCAGTGGATCTTCTCGAGAGACCCAGTACTTC
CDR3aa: CASSGSSRETQYF

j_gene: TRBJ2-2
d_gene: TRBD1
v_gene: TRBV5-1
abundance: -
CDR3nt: TGCGCCAGCAGCTTTAAAATGACCGGGACAGGGTGGAGGAGAGCCGGGGAGCTGTTTTTT
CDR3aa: CASSFKMTGTGWRRAGELFF

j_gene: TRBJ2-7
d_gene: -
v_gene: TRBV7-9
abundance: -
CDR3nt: TGTGCCAGCAGCCCTTACTCCTCCTACGAGCAGTACTTC
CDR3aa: CASSPYSSYEQYF

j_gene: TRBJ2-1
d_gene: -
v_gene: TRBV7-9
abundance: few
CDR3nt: TGTGCCAGCAGCCCCACTAGTGGGGAGCAGTTCTTC
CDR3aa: CASSPTSGEQFF

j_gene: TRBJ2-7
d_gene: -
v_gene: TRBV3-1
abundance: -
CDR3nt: TGTGCCAGCAGCCAAGATGTGGCTTACAGCAGCTACGAGCAGTACTTC
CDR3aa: CASSQDVAYSSYEQYF

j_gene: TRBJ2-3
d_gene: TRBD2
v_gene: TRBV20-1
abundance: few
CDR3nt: TGCAGTGCTAGAAAACTAGCGGATACGCAGTATTTT
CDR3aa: CSARKLADTQYF